Listed here are 2 T cell receptor beta chains from one sample, sequenced in a study of T cell clonality in common variable immunodeficiency (dated by TCRdb to between 2014 and 2017). What the study reported, not specific to this receptor: CVID TCRbeta sequences were reported to have fewer deletions and N-nucleotide insertions and to lack highly modified clones with 13 or more V deletions.

The antigens for these receptors are not known. Libraries came from the immunoSEQ multiplex PCR assay. Held by TCRdb, this immuneACCESS table contains in-frame sequences only and omits some clones. Under half of the omission traces to an unresolved V gene where checked; the cause of the rest is unknown. Listed for this sample are about 26,000 clones, none observed only a single time. The ten largest clonotypes hold roughly 22% of the sample. The sequenced sample consisted of peripheral blood mononuclear cells. The receptor set was obtained from a human donor with common variable immunodeficiency.

This clone was counted ten times or more. The read gets to within 3 residues of the CDR3 end, and the germline J gene fills in the rest. V usage is TRBV19 and J usage is TRBJ1-6; possibly TRBD1 for D (6 bases). Trimming shortened V by 5 bases and J by 7 bases, and 12 bases separated the two germline ends. CDR3 size: 14 residues. The germline CDR1 and CDR2 sequences are LNHDA and SQIVND (reference sequence). The sequenced CDR3 bases are TGTGCCAGTAGTGTACAGGGTGGGAATTCACCC. It yields the protein CASSVQGGNSP. The whole CDR3 is CASSVQGGNSPLHF.

This clone has at least ten counts. The read terminates 3 residues ahead of where the CDR3 ends, so the germline J gene completes it. The chain employs TRBV30 and TRBJ2-1; TRBD1 matches at 8 bases. CDR3 length equals 12 residues. J gave up 9 bases and V 4 bases, and 5 bases lay outside the gene matches. The germline V gene encodes CDR1 GTSNPN and CDR2 SVGIG (reference sequence). Incomplete CDR3 DNA: TGTGCCTGGACAGGGGGCACGGTTGAG. This sequence encodes CAWTGGTVE. The full CDR3 sequence reads CAWTGGTVEQFF. The full variable domain, its missing parts supplied by reference TRBV30 and TRBJ2-1, is SQTIHQWPATLVQPVGSPLSLECTVEGTSNPNLYWYRQAAGRGLQLLFYSVGIGQISSEVPQNLSASRPQDRQFILSSKKLLLSDSGFYLCAWTGGTVEQFFGPGTRLTVL.